The sequence of this TCR beta chain was determined in a study of blood T cell repertoires in COVID-19. Study-wide context: The origin of the acute and convalescent COVID-19 samples was the United States, Italy and Spain.

The CDR3 runs to 15 residues. The V and J ends lost 3 bases and 5 bases respectively, with 16 bases between them. Germline V gives CDR1 MGHDK, CDR2 SYGVNS. Original processing methods: The authors estimated nucleated cell counts from reference gene primer amplification. Only in-frame clones appear in the TCRdb table, and some are missing; sequencing was by immunoSEQ multiplex PCR. The V and J calls and clone size were taken over from that table, and D and trimming were inferred from the DNA. The sample has a few hundred thousand clones, about 86% seen once. The sample comprised peripheral blood. The source of this sequence is a woman in her forties or fifties with acute or convalescent COVID-19. V is TRBV25-1 and J is TRBJ1-2, with D perhaps TRBD1 (6 bases). The chain's CDR3 is CASSDGGFQGYGYTF. As DNA, the CDR3 is TGTGCCAGCAGTGATGGAGGATTTCAGGGGTATGGCTACACCTTC.